Below are 20 T cell receptor beta chains sequenced from a single sample in a study of technical replicates of blood from several donors. Some clones are missing from TCRdb's copy, which holds only in-frame ones; the method was immunoSEQ multiplex PCR. The sample records some 70,000 clones, 95% to 98% being singletons. The specimen sequenced was T cells isolated from PBMCs. Receptor source: a human donor in good health.

The chain employs TRBV9 and TRBJ2-5; 8 bases match TRBD2. Germline trimming cut 0 bases from V and 5 bases from J; bases unmatched to any gene: 9. This CDR3 has 16 residues. CDR1 is SGDLS and CDR2 is YYNGEE in the germline V gene. The CDR3 bases are TGTGCCAGCAGCGTAGGAGTAGCGGGGACCCGGGAGACCCAGTACTTC. Translated: CASSVGVAGTRETQYF.

V usage is TRBV4-1 and J usage is TRBJ2-1; D is uncertain. The CDR3 loop spans 16 amino acids. CDR1 is MGHRA and CDR2 is YSYEKL in the germline V gene. The ends were cut back, 0 bases at V and 9 bases at J, with 18 bases in the middle. The CDR3 protein is CASSQDPLPSVSEQFF. For the CDR3, the DNA is TGCGCCAGCAGCCAAGATCCCCTGCCCTCGGTGAGTGAGCAGTTCTTC.

The V gene is TRBV18, the J gene TRBJ1-2; TRBD1 matches 10 bases. V was pared by 0 bases and J by 4 bases, with 8 bases of the junction left unmatched. Germline loops: CDR1 KGHSH, CDR2 LQKENI. This CDR3 region has 17 residues. The CDR3 reads CASSPPLGQGGSYGYTF. In DNA, the CDR3 is TGTGCCAGCTCACCACCCCTAGGACAGGGGGGCAGCTATGGCTACACCTTC.

This clone was recorded only once. The CDR3 loop reads CASSIDRGADTQYF. DNA for the CDR3: TGTGCCAGCAGTATCGACAGGGGCGCAGATACGCAGTATTTT. This chain connects TRBV6-1 to TRBJ2-3; 8 nucleotides agree with TRBD1. V was clipped by 5 bases and J by 4 bases; unmatched bases: 5. This CDR3 comprises 14 residues. The V gene's germline CDR1 is MNHNS and CDR2 SASEGT.

The chain uses TRBV9 and TRBJ2-5; 13 positions match TRBD2. The CDR3 contains 17 residues. With V trimmed by 4 bases and J by 2 bases, 8 bases remained unmatched. Germline V gene data show CDR1 as SGDLS and CDR2 as YYNGEE. The CDR3 here is CASSLGLAGPGQETQYF. CDR3 coding DNA: TGTGCCAGCAGCTTGGGACTAGCGGGACCGGGGCAAGAGACCCAGTACTTC.

The chain is built from TRBV9 and TRBJ2-5; 9 bases fit TRBD2. Germline V gene data show CDR1 as SGDLS and CDR2 as YYNGEE. The CDR3 sequence is 16 residues long. V was pared by 0 bases and J by 6 bases, with 9 bases of the junction left unmatched. The CDR3 DNA follows: TGTGCCAGCAGCGTAGAGTTAACTAGCGGGCGGAAGACCCAGTACTTC. Its translation: CASSVELTSGRKTQYF. Based on the CDR3 plus reference TRBV9 and TRBJ2-5, the full variable domain is DSGVTQTPKHLITATGQRVTLRCSPRSGDLSVYWYQQSLDQGLQFLIQYYNGEERAKGNILERFSAQQFPDLHSELNLSSLELGDSALYFCASSVELTSGRKTQYFGPGTRLLVL.

This clone occurred a few times. The gene calls are TRBV19 and TRBJ1-1; no clear D gene. Trimming stripped 5 bases from V and 8 bases from J, with 12 bases between. The germline V gene has CDR1 LNHDA and CDR2 SQIVND (reference sequence). The CDR3 length is 12 residues. In DNA form, the CDR3 reads TGTGCCAGTAGTCAACGGGGTTACGAAGCTTTCTTT. Protein product: CASSQRGYEAFF. Based on the CDR3 plus reference TRBV19 and TRBJ1-1, the full variable domain is DGGITQSPKYLFRKEGQNVTLSCEQNLNHDAMYWYRQDPGQGLRLIYYSQIVNDFQKGDIAEGYSVSREKKESFPLTVTSAQKNPTAFYLCASSQRGYEAFFGQGTRLTVV.

This chain connects TRBV4-2 to TRBJ2-7, with D possibly TRBD1 on 6 matching bases. The CDR3 runs to 13 residues. Trimming left V 4 bases short and J 4 bases short, with 11 bases between. The germline V gene encodes CDR1 LGHNA and CDR2 YNFKEQ. The CDR3 DNA follows: TGTGCCAGCAGCCGGACAGTATTGTACGAGCAGTACTTC. This encodes CASSRTVLYEQYF.

The chain combines TRBV30 with TRBJ2-7; 12 bases fit TRBD2. This CDR3 contains 13 residues. The J segment lost 7 bases and the V segment lost 2 bases, leaving 3 bases of the junction unmatched. Germline values: CDR1 GTSNPN, CDR2 SVGIG (reference sequence). The CDR3 spells CAWSILAGGEQYF. The CDR3 nucleotides are TGTGCCTGGAGTATCCTAGCGGGGGGGGAGCAGTACTTC. The whole variable domain, filled in from reference TRBV30 and TRBJ2-7, reads SQTIHQWPATLVQPVGSPLSLECTVEGTSNPNLYWYRQAAGRGLQLLFYSVGIGQISSEVPQNLSASRPQDRQFILSSKKLLLSDSGFYLCAWSILAGGEQYFGPGTRLTVT.

The gene calls are TRBV10-1 and TRBJ1-4; a weak D match, TRBD1 (6 bases). Between the trimmed V and J ends, which lost 8 bases and 6 bases, there was a span of 13 bases. Germline values: CDR1 WNHNN, CDR2 SYGVQD (reference sequence). This CDR3 has 13 amino acids. CDR3 DNA sequence: TGCGCCAGCGGTAACAGGGTGGATGAAAAACTGTTTTTT. Translated: CASGNRVDEKLFF.

This clone was found once. This chain joins TRBV5-6 and TRBJ1-1; 7 bases line up with TRBD1. Trimming removed 4 bases from V and 1 base from J; junction bases left unmatched: 13. This CDR3 is 17 amino acids long. Per germline, CDR1 SGHDT and CDR2 YYEEEE. CDR3 nucleotides: TGTGCCAGCAGCCTAAATAAGGGGGCCGGAAAGAACACTGAAGCTTTCTTT. This gives the protein CASSLNKGAGKNTEAFF.

The V and J genes are TRBV18 and TRBJ1-4; no clear D gene. The CDR3 spans 14 residues. V gave up 2 bases and J gave up 5 bases, with 9 bases separating them. Germline CDR1 is KGHSH and CDR2 is LQKENI. CDR3 loop: CASSPGSQNEKLFF. The CDR3 DNA reads TGTGCCAGCTCACCAGGGAGTCAGAATGAAAAACTGTTTTTT.

CDR3 in DNA: TGTGCCAGCAGCCATAAAGGCAAAATTAATAGCGGCTACACCTTC. Translation gives CASSHKGKINSGYTF. The V gene is TRBV16, the J gene TRBJ1-2; no reliable D call. V lost 3 bases and J 8 bases, leaving 19 bases between the germline ends. CDR1 KGHSY and CDR2 FQNENV come from the germline V gene. This CDR3 has 15 residues.

The rearrangement links TRBV7-3 to TRBJ2-5; D may be TRBD1 (6 bases). In germline, CDR1 is SGHTA, CDR2 FQGTGA. The CDR3 spans 13 residues. V gave up 3 bases and J gave up 6 bases, with 11 bases separating them. Written as DNA, the CDR3 is TGTGCCAGCAGCTTCCAACAGGGACAGACCCAGTACTTC. Translation: CASSFQQGQTQYF.

The chain couples TRBV5-1 to TRBJ2-7, with 8 bases identical to TRBD2. V dropped 0 bases and J dropped 3; count of bases not matched to a gene: 5. CDR3 length equals 15 residues. Per the germline V gene, CDR1 is SGHRS and CDR2 is YFSETQ. CDR3 loop: CASSLELADNYEQYF. The CDR3 DNA is TGCGCCAGCAGCTTGGAACTAGCGGACAACTACGAGCAGTACTTC.

This clone was recorded a few times. The chain couples TRBV7-9 to TRBJ1-1; TRBD1 is a possible D gene (6 bases). The CDR3 sequence is 13 residues long. Germline V gives CDR1 SEHNR, CDR2 FQNEAQ (reference sequence). The germline V and J ends were trimmed by 5 bases and 6 bases, with 13 bases remaining between them. The CDR3 DNA follows: TGTGCCAGCAGCGACAGGCGCGTGGCTGAAGCTTTCTTT. This translates into CASSDRRVAEAFF.

The chain joins TRBV28 to TRBJ1-2; no definite D call. V gave up 2 bases and J gave up 6 bases, with 10 bases separating them. This CDR3 comprises 13 residues. Germline CDR1 reads MDHEN; CDR2 reads SYDVKM. The CDR3 DNA reads TGTGCCAGCAGTTTAGTGACAATCCATGGCTACACCTTC. It encodes CASSLVTIHGYTF.

This chain joins TRBV15 and TRBJ1-2; D perhaps matches TRBD1 (5 bases). In germline, CDR1 is LNHNV, CDR2 YYDKDF (reference sequence). This CDR3 has 14 residues. V was shortened by 1 base and J by 8 bases, with 14 bases between the two germline ends. CDR3 coding DNA: TGTGCCACCAGCAGAGGCGGGGGGGAGTTGGGCTACACCTTC. Encoded protein: CATSRGGGELGYTF.

The CDR3 region is CASRKDRVGNQPQHF. CDR3 sequence (DNA): TGTGCCAGTAGAAAAGACAGGGTCGGCAATCAGCCCCAGCATTTT. The chain links TRBV19 to TRBJ1-5, with 7 bases identical to TRBD1. V shed 6 bases, J shed 2 bases, and the junction held 7 bases outside the gene matches. Germline assignment: CDR1 LNHDA and CDR2 SQIVND (reference sequence). This CDR3 has 15 amino acids.

The rearrangement uses TRBV4-1 and TRBJ2-7, with TRBD2 matching 7 bases. The germline V gene has CDR1 MGHRA and CDR2 YSYEKL. The J segment lost 3 bases and the V segment lost 0 bases, leaving 5 bases of the junction unmatched. The CDR3 extends over 15 amino acids. The DNA of the CDR3 is TGCGCCAGCAGCCAAGACTGGGGGAGGGGCTACGAGCAGTACTTC. It codes for CASSQDWGRGYEQYF.